These T cell receptor beta chains were read from a single sample in a study of shared clonotypes between healthy human individuals. The repertoire was sequenced with immunoSEQ multiplex PCR; TCRdb's copy has only in-frame clones and lacks some. The profile shows roughly 890,000 clones, roughly 92% of them singletons. The sample comprised naive CD8+ T cells sorted from blood. The origin of the receptors is a man aged 30 to 39 in good health. Both conserved end residues are part of each CDR3. The order of the fields is D gene, J gene, V gene, CDR3 protein, CDR3 DNA. D genes are given only for firm matches.

TRBD2,TRBJ2-7,TRBV2,CASSARPGSGRDSYEQYF,TGTGCCAGCAGTGCCAGGCCCGGAAGCGGGAGGGACTCCTACGAGCAGTACTTC
-,TRBJ1-4,TRBV2,CASKTSSTGWDEKLFF,TGTGCCAGCAAGACCTCAAGCACAGGGTGGGACGAAAAACTGTTTTTT
-,TRBJ2-1,TRBV4-1,CASSQVNGRGSNEQFF,TGCGCCAGCAGCCAAGTGAACGGCCGAGGTAGCAATGAGCAGTTCTTC
-,TRBJ2-7,TRBV6-6,CASHQGGLYEQYF,TGTGCCAGCCACCAGGGGGGCCTCTACGAGCAGTACTTC
-,TRBJ2-3,TRBV7-9,CASSFLHPSTDTQYF,TGTGCCAGCAGCTTTCTGCACCCGAGCACAGATACGCAGTATTTT
-,TRBJ1-2,TRBV29-1,CSVEDPPDGYTF,TGCAGCGTTGAAGACCCCCCGGATGGCTACACCTTC
-,TRBJ1-1,TRBV14,CASSQDTLNTEAFF,TGTGCCAGCAGCCAAGATACACTGAACACTGAAGCTTTCTTT
-,TRBJ2-1,TRBV2,CASQEVAASYNEQFF,TGTGCCAGTCAGGAGGTGGCGGCCTCCTACAATGAGCAGTTCTTC
-,TRBJ2-5,TRBV30,CAWRYRVPETQYF,TGTGCCTGGCGTTACAGGGTTCCTGAGACCCAGTACTTC
-,TRBJ2-7,TRBV14,CASSQGLGGYYEQYF,TGTGCCAGCAGCCAAGGTTTAGGGGGTTATTACGAGCAGTACTTC
-,TRBJ1-2,TRBV7-9,CASSSGGSFPTYYGYTF,TGTGCCAGCAGCTCCGGGGGATCTTTCCCAACCTACTATGGCTACACCTTC
-,TRBJ2-1,TRBV25-1,CASTGGYNEQFF,TGTGCCAGCACCGGCGGATACAATGAGCAGTTCTTC
-,TRBJ2-1,TRBV9,CASSAENSNEQFF,TGTGCCAGCAGCGCGGAAAACAGCAATGAGCAGTTCTTC
-,TRBJ2-5,TRBV30,CAYGGTPRETQYF,TGTGCCTACGGAGGAACCCCCCGGGAGACCCAGTACTTC
-,TRBJ2-3,TRBV28,CAGGGGIDYTDTQYF,TGTGCAGGGGGGGGCGGCATAGATTACACAGATACGCAGTATTTT
TRBD1,TRBJ2-7,TRBV18,CASSPRDRGRSYEQYF,TGTGCCAGCTCACCACGTGACAGGGGGCGATCATACGAGCAGTACTTC
TRBD1,TRBJ2-7,TRBV7-9,CASSLDLPNRGPYEQYF,TGTGCCAGCAGCTTAGACCTCCCTAACAGGGGGCCCTACGAGCAGTACTTC
TRBD1,TRBJ1-4,TRBV2,CASRGQGREEKLFF,TGTGCCAGCAGGGGACAGGGAAGAGAGGAAAAACTGTTTTTT
-,TRBJ1-5,TRBV4-1,CASSHELDQPQHF,TGCGCCAGCAGCCATGAGTTGGATCAGCCCCAGCATTTT
-,TRBJ2-7,TRBV7-9,CASSFRTVGTYEQYF,TGTGCCAGCAGTTTCCGGACAGTCGGAACCTACGAGCAGTACTTC
-,TRBJ2-7,TRBV27,CASRGGPYEQYF,TGTGCCAGCCGAGGCGGTCCCTACGAGCAGTACTTC
-,TRBJ2-7,TRBV4-1,CASSLHGNEQYF,TGCGCCAGCAGCCTCCATGGTAACGAGCAGTACTTC
TRBD2,TRBJ2-1,TRBV13,CASSPGLAEGELFNEQFF,TGTGCCAGCAGCCCGGGACTAGCGGAGGGCGAGTTGTTCAATGAGCAGTTCTTC
TRBD2,TRBJ2-1,TRBV15,CATSRGLAVNGGEQFF,TGTGCCACCAGCAGAGGACTAGCGGTGAATGGGGGTGAGCAGTTCTTC
-,TRBJ2-1,TRBV5-1,CASRLEGASMVGYNEQFF,TGCGCCAGCAGACTGGAGGGGGCCTCCATGGTTGGTTACAATGAGCAGTTCTTC
-,TRBJ2-2,TRBV9,CASSVPAENTGELFF,TGTGCCAGCAGCGTGCCAGCGGAAAACACCGGGGAGCTGTTTTTT